This TCR beta chain was sequenced for a study of cytomegalovirus exposure and HLA in healthy donors. Germline trimming cut 3 bases from V and 4 bases from J; bases unmatched to any gene: 5. Germline-derived CDR1 and CDR2 are SEHNR and FQNEAQ (reference sequence). The CDR3 extends over 14 amino acids. Only a few counts were recorded for this clone. Its antigen is still unknown. The PCR contained 60 Vbeta and 13 Jbeta primers. Measured with immunoSEQ multiplex PCR; TCRdb has only the in-frame clones, and not every one. The table lists 150,000 to 200,000 clones, about three quarters of them singletons, with about 3.1% in the top ten. Whole-study results and caveats: Specificity of three CMV-associated chains for CMV antigens was verified in vitro.

J is TRBJ1-1 and V is TRBV7-9, with 7 nucleotides matching TRBD1. This TCR derives from a female donor in good health and CMV-seronegative. Sequencing was done on a sample of PBMCs. CDR3 nucleotide sequence: TGTGCCAGCAGCTTCCTCGACAGGGCCACTGAAGCTTTCTTT. Protein product: CASSFLDRATEAFF.